Shown below are 24 T cell receptor beta chains from a single sample sequenced in a study of blood T cell repertoires in COVID-19 (dated by TCRdb to the early 2020s). To prepare the library, the immunoSEQ multiplex PCR assay was applied. Not all clones reach the TCRdb copy of this immuneACCESS table, which keeps in-frame sequences only. Checked studies attribute under half of the gap to unresolved V genes and leave the rest unexplained. In this sample the table shows approximately 150,000 clones, about 86% of which occur a single time. Less than 20% of the sample rests with the top ten. The sample taken for sequencing was peripheral blood. Receptor source: a woman aged 70-85 years who had recovered from COVID-19.

The rearrangement links TRBV19 to TRBJ1-1; 8 bases are shared with TRBD1. Germline V gene data show CDR1 as LNHDA and CDR2 as SQIVND (reference sequence). This CDR3 is 15 amino acids long. Unmatched junction bases numbered 10, after V lost 9 bases and J lost 1 base. CDR3 in DNA: TGTGCCAGCGCATCCCCCGGGACAGGGAACACTGAAGCTTTCTTT. This encodes CASASPGTGNTEAFF. Drawing the rest from reference TRBV19 and TRBJ1-1, the complete variable domain is DGGITQSPKYLFRKEGQNVTLSCEQNLNHDAMYWYRQDPGQGLRLIYYSQIVNDFQKGDIAEGYSVSREKKESFPLTVTSAQKNPTAFYLCASASPGTGNTEAFFGQGTRLTVV.

This clone was recorded many times. The V gene is TRBV6-5, the J gene TRBJ2-1, with D unclear. Trimming shortened V by 5 bases and J by 0 bases, and 11 bases separated the two germline ends. The length of the CDR3 is 15 residues. CDR1 is MNHEY, CDR2 SVGAGI, per germline. The CDR3 DNA is TGTGCCAGCAGTCCCCGGGTTAGCTCCTACAATGAGCAGTTCTTC. Encoded protein: CASSPRVSSYNEQFF.

About this clone itself: Other DNA sequences from this sample encode an identical CDR3 as well. The genes are TRBV5-4 and TRBJ2-3, with 10 bases fitting TRBD2. Looked up from germline, CDR1 is SGHNT and CDR2 is YYREEE (reference sequence). J gave up 0 bases and V 3 bases, and 4 bases lay outside the gene matches. This CDR3 region has 16 residues. CDR3 amino acids: CASSSRTSGSTDTQYF. CDR3 sequence (DNA): TGTGCCAGCAGCTCAAGGACTAGCGGCAGCACAGATACGCAGTATTTT.

The V and J genes are TRBV3-1 (or the pseudogene TRBV3-2) and TRBJ1-2; D call uncertain. This CDR3 spans 15 amino acids. Trimming took off 1 base at V and 1 base at J, with 10 bases between the two ends. Per the germline V gene, CDR1 is LGHDT and CDR2 is YNNKEL (reference sequence). CDR3 nucleotides: TGTGCCAGCAGCCAAGGTCCGGGGAATAACTATGGCTACACCTTC. Its protein is CASSQGPGNNYGYTF.

The chain carries TRBV2 and TRBJ1-5; the D gene is possibly TRBD1 (5 bases). Germline V CDR1 and CDR2: SNHLY, FYNNEI. The CDR3 consists of 13 residues. Trimming left V 4 bases short and J 5 bases short, with 9 bases between. CDR3 in DNA: TGTGCCAGCAGTGTTTGGGGCCATCAGCCCCAGCATTTT. It translates to CASSVWGHQPQHF.

The genes are TRBV5-1 and TRBJ2-1; D remains unclear. The CDR3 is 14 residues long. The V gene's germline CDR1 is SGHRS and CDR2 YFSETQ. V lost 4 bases and J lost 2, with 10 bases in between. CDR3 in DNA: TGCGCCAGCAGCCCCACACAGCCCTACAATGAGCAGTTCTTC. It specifies CASSPTQPYNEQFF.

The genes are TRBV7-9 and TRBJ2-4; 7 positions match TRBD2. Germline V gene lookup returns CDR1 SEHNR and CDR2 FQNEAQ (reference sequence). Trimming removed 0 bases from V and 6 bases from J; junction bases left unmatched: 5. This CDR3 is 15 amino acids long. CDR3: CASSLAGGERNIQYF. In DNA, the CDR3 is TGTGCCAGCAGCTTAGCTGGGGGGGAGAGAAACATTCAGTACTTC.

This clone was observed once. The chain is built from TRBV3-1 (or the pseudogene TRBV3-2) and TRBJ1-2; D is possibly TRBD1 (5 bases). The CDR3 sequence is 13 residues long. The germline gives CDR1 LGHDT, CDR2 YNNKEL (reference sequence). V lost 1 base and J lost 8, with 11 bases in between. CDR3 in DNA: TGTGCCAGCAGCCAAGCGGGAGGGGCCGGCTACACCTTC. Protein product: CASSQAGGAGYTF.

This clone was observed a handful of times. J is TRBJ1-2 and V is TRBV7-2; 8 bases agree with TRBD1. Germline CDR1 SGHTA, CDR2 FQGNSA. The V segment lost 5 bases and the J segment 4 bases; nucleotides outside the gene matches: 6. CDR3 length: 14 residues. This CDR3 reads CASSVRQGSYGYTF. CDR3 bases: TGTGCCAGCAGCGTACGACAGGGGTCCTATGGCTACACCTTC.

About this clone: Its ends do not fully match the called genes, so a read error is possible. The chain uses TRBV4-2 and TRBJ1-2, with TRBD1 identical over 7 bases. The CDR3 totals 15 residues. Germline V gene lookup returns CDR1 LGHNA and CDR2 YNFKEQ. As DNA, the CDR3 is TGTGTCAGCAGCCAAGCTGGCAGGGGGTACTATGGCTACACCTTC. This encodes CVSSQAGRGYYGYTF.

The chain couples TRBV27 to TRBJ1-5; no clear D. This CDR3 spans 14 amino acids. Germline CDR1 MNHEY, CDR2 SMNVEV (reference sequence). The ends were cut back, 1 base at V and 3 bases at J, with 7 bases in the middle. For the CDR3, the DNA is TGTGCCAGCAGTTTATGGGCGACCAATCAGCCCCAGCATTTT. Protein sequence: CASSLWATNQPQHF.

The CDR3 reads CASSPPDNFYEQYF. CDR3 bases: TGTGCCAGCTCACCTCCGGACAATTTTTACGAGCAGTACTTC. The chain couples TRBV18 to TRBJ2-7; weak D call: TRBD1 (5 bases). The CDR3 sequence is 14 residues long. Germline-derived CDR1 and CDR2 are KGHSH and LQKENI. Deletions cut 3 bases from V and 4 bases from J, with 13 bases between.

The chain carries TRBV7-9 and TRBJ1-1; D is unresolved. Trimming cost V 1 base and J 6 bases, with 9 bases left between them. The length of the CDR3 is 13 residues. CDR1 is SEHNR and CDR2 is FQNEAQ in the germline V gene (reference sequence). This CDR3 reads CASSLGGQPEAFF. In DNA, the CDR3 is TGTGCCAGCAGCTTAGGCGGGCAGCCTGAAGCTTTCTTT.

This CDR3 reads CASSLGRGDREEDTGELFF. As DNA, the CDR3 is TGTGCCAGCAGCTTAGGGAGGGGGGACAGGGAGGAGGACACCGGGGAGCTGTTTTTT. The chain combines TRBV7-2 with TRBJ2-2, with TRBD1 identical over 9 bases. The CDR3 runs to 19 residues. The junction had 12 bases not matched to a gene; V was cut back by 1 base and J by 3 bases. Germline loops: CDR1 SGHTA, CDR2 FQGNSA. The full variable domain, completed using reference TRBV7-2 and TRBJ2-2, is GAGVSQSPSNKVTEKGKDVELRCDPISGHTALYWYRQSLGQGLEFLIYFQGNSAPDKSGLPSDRFSAERTGGSVSTLTIQRTQQEDSAVYLCASSLGRGDREEDTGELFFGEGSRLTVL.

V gene TRBV11-2 combines with J gene TRBJ1-2; D uncertain. This CDR3 has 15 residues. Trimming cost V 5 bases and J 4 bases, with 17 bases left between them. Germline loops: CDR1 SGHAT, CDR2 FQNNGV. CDR3 nucleotide sequence: TGTGCCAGCAGCCCAGTCCGGACCGCGGGCTATGGCTACACCTTC. Translation gives CASSPVRTAGYGYTF.

V usage is TRBV7-8 and J usage is TRBJ1-2; no reliable D call. The CDR3 runs to 14 residues. From germline, CDR1 is SGHVS and CDR2 FQNEAQ. The V end was cut by 2 bases, the J end by 0 bases, with 7 bases between. The CDR3 sequence is CASSLLRANYGYTF. CDR3 nucleotides: TGTGCCAGCAGCTTATTGCGGGCTAACTATGGCTACACCTTC.

J is TRBJ1-1 and V is TRBV4-1, with TRBD1 identical over 9 bases. Germline V lookup: CDR1 MGHRA, CDR2 YSYEKL. V trimming: 4 bases; J trimming: 6 bases; junction bases outside the gene matches: 9. The CDR3 contains 15 residues. The CDR3 spells CASSRPGQGIPEAFF. CDR3 DNA: TGCGCCAGCAGCCGACCGGGACAGGGAATCCCTGAAGCTTTCTTT.

This sequence joins TRBV5-1 and TRBJ1-1, with D maybe TRBD1 (5 bases). Germline CDR1 and CDR2: SGHRS and YFSETQ. V was trimmed by 7 bases and J by 2 bases, leaving 12 bases between them. The CDR3 spans 13 residues. CDR3 amino acids: CASGRGINTEAFF. The CDR3 DNA reads TGCGCCAGCGGACGGGGGATAAACACTGAAGCTTTCTTT.

This chain links TRBV29-1 with TRBJ1-1; 7 positions agree with TRBD1. Germline V lookup: CDR1 SQVTM, CDR2 ANQGSEA. V shed 7 bases and J 4 bases; nucleotides not matched to a gene: 9. The CDR3 length is 13 residues. This CDR3 is CSGQGWRGTEAFF. As DNA, the CDR3 is TGCAGCGGACAGGGATGGCGTGGCACTGAAGCTTTCTTT.

This clone was picked up one time. This chain uses TRBV6-5 with TRBJ1-1; the match to TRBD1 covers 7 bases. The CDR3 runs 16 residues. Germline V CDR1 and CDR2: MNHEY, SVGAGI. Germline trimming cut 2 bases from V and 1 base from J; bases unmatched to any gene: 7. DNA for the CDR3: TGTGCCAGCAGTTACGTAGGGACAGACCAGAACACTGAAGCTTTCTTT. This codes for CASSYVGTDQNTEAFF.

CDR3 in amino acids: CASRGQGRGYEQYF. Here the CDR3 DNA reads TGTGCCAGTAGAGGACAGGGGCGAGGGTACGAGCAGTACTTC. The V and J genes are TRBV19 and TRBJ2-7; TRBD1 aligns across 9 bases. V was pared by 6 bases and J by 4 bases, with 7 bases of the junction left unmatched. The germline gives CDR1 LNHDA, CDR2 SQIVND (reference sequence). This CDR3 has 14 residues. Based on the CDR3 plus reference TRBV19 and TRBJ2-7, the full variable domain is DGGITQSPKYLFRKEGQNVTLSCEQNLNHDAMYWYRQDPGQGLRLIYYSQIVNDFQKGDIAEGYSVSREKKESFPLTVTSAQKNPTAFYLCASRGQGRGYEQYFGPGTRLTVT.

This clone appeared a few times. CDR3 DNA sequence: TGTGCCAGCAGGAGGGATAGCAATCAGCCCCAGCATTTT. It translates to CASRRDSNQPQHF. V usage is TRBV2 and J usage is TRBJ1-5; no definite D call. The CDR3 is 13 amino acids. V was pared by 6 bases and J by 0 bases, with 6 bases between. CDR1 is SNHLY and CDR2 is FYNNEI in the germline V gene. The full variable domain, in which reference TRBV2 and TRBJ1-5 provide the parts outside the CDR3, is EPEVTQTPSHQVTQMGQEVILRCVPISNHLYFYWYRQILGQKVEFLVSFYNNEISEKSEIFDDQFSVERPDGSNFTLKIRSTKLEDSAMYFCASRRDSNQPQHFGDGTRLSIL.

CDR3 nucleotide sequence: TGTGCCAGCAGTCCCAGACTAGCGGGATCCCGGGGCCCAGATACGCAGTATTTT. As protein: CASSPRLAGSRGPDTQYF. The gene calls are TRBV28 and TRBJ2-3, with 11 bases aligning to TRBD2. CDR3 size: 18 residues. Trimming took 5 bases from V and 4 from J; bases not matched to a gene: 14. Germline-derived CDR1 and CDR2 are MDHEN and SYDVKM.

The genes are TRBV19 and TRBJ1-6; 10 bases agree with TRBD1. CDR3 length: 15 residues. The germline gives CDR1 LNHDA, CDR2 SQIVND (reference sequence). With V trimmed by 4 bases and J by 10 bases, 7 bases remained unmatched. CDR3 nucleotides: TGTGCCAGTAGTACGACCGGGACAGGGGCATCACCCCTCCACTTT. Translation: CASSTTGTGASPLHF.